The sequence of this T cell receptor (beta chain) was determined in a study of glioma-infiltrating T cells. Study-level points and caveats: Above-expected tissue-blood divergence occurred in all gliomas, most in low-grade ones.

The sample holds many counts of this clonotype. Its antigen is as yet unknown. TCR alpha and beta CDR3 regions were amplified from RNA using iRepertoire nested multiplex PCR. TCRdb itself ran the multiplex PCR reads through MiXCR, one entry per CDR3 protein. Of fewer than 200,000 distinct CDR3 sequences in the sample, over 30% were seen once. The V gene's germline CDR1 is MNHEY and CDR2 SVGEGT. V was cut by 5 bases and J by 7 bases, with 14 bases left in between. This CDR3 has 13 amino acids. The chain joins TRBV6-2 or TRBV6-3 to TRBJ1-2, with D tentatively TRBD1 (6 bases). The material sequenced was glioma tissue, nonneoplastic brain tissue, or PBMCs (not recorded which). This receptor was obtained from a human donor with low-grade glioma or glioblastoma, undergoing nonglioma brain surgery, or in good health (not recorded which). The CDR3 region is CASSRPGVPGYTF. In DNA form, the CDR3 reads TGTGCCAGCAGTCGTCCAGGGGTACCTGGCTACACCTTC.